These 3 T cell receptor beta chains originate from one sample sequenced in a study of technical replicates of blood from a handful of donors. TCRdb's table, derived via immunoSEQ multiplex PCR, lists solely in-frame clones and lacks some. The top ten clones hold roughly 4.7% of a sample with about 70,000 clones, approximately 89% of them seen once. The sample taken for sequencing was PBMCs. The receptors derive from a human donor in good health. Some clones in this sample may be carry-over from other donors' samples.

The chain employs TRBV6-6 and TRBJ2-1; 11 bases map to TRBD1. Germline CDR1 is MNHNY and CDR2 is SVGAGI (reference sequence). With 5 bases clipped from V and 3 bases from J, the junction kept 6 bases outside the gene matches. This CDR3 has 16 residues. This CDR3 reads CASSTWDRGDYNEQFF. The CDR3 bases are TGTGCCAGCAGTACTTGGGACAGGGGGGACTACAATGAGCAGTTCTTC.

V is TRBV4-1 and J is TRBJ2-1, with TRBD1 identical over 7 bases. Looked up from germline, CDR1 is MGHRA and CDR2 is YSYEKL. J gave up 8 bases and V 1 base, and 8 bases lay outside the gene matches. CDR3 length: 15 residues. The CDR3 reads CASSQGGGTGDEQFF. The CDR3, as DNA: TGCGCCAGCAGCCAAGGAGGGGGAACAGGGGATGAGCAGTTCTTC.

The rearrangement links TRBV7-3 to TRBJ2-3; maybe TRBD2 (6 bases). This CDR3 is built from 15 residues. Trimming left V 7 bases short and J 1 base short, with 15 bases between. Germline values: CDR1 SGHTA, CDR2 FQGTGA. The CDR3 sequence is CASTNRPGGTDTQYF. The CDR3 DNA reads TGTGCCAGCACCAACCGTCCGGGAGGCACAGATACGCAGTATTTT.